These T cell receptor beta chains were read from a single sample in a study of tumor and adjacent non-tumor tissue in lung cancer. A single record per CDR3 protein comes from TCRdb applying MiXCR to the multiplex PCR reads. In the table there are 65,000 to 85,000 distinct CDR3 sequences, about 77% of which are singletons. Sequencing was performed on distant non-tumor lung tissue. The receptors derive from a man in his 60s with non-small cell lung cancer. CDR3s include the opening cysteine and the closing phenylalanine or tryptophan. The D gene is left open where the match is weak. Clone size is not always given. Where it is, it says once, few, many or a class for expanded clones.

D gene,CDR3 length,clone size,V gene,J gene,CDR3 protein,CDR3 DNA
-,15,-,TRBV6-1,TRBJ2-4,CATSDIVLAKNIQYF,TGTGCTACCAGTGACATTGTTTTAGCCAAAAACATTCAGTACTTC
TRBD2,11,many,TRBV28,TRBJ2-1,CASGPTSGRIF,TGTGCCAGCGGGCCGACTAGCGGGAGAATCTTC
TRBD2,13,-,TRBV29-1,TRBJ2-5,CSVASGKGETQYF,TGCAGCGTCGCAAGCGGGAAGGGAGAGACCCAATACTTC
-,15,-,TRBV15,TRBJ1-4,CTISEEGQTNEKLFF,TGTACCATCAGCGAAGAGGGGCAGACTAATGAAAAACTGTTTTTT
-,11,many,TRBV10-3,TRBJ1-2,CAADSLYGYTF,TGTGCCGCGGACAGCCTATATGGCTACACCTTC
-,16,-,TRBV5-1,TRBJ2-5,CASSLGPAWDQEAQYF,TGCGCCAGCAGCTTGGGACCGGCATGGGACCAAGAGGCCCAGTACTTC
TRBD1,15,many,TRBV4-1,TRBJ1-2,CASSHLLGQGGGYTF,TGCGCCAGCAGCCACCTCCTCGGGCAGGGGGGCGGCTACACCTTC
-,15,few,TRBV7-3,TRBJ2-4,CASSLGLGGKDIQYF,TGTGCCAGCAGCTTAGGTCTTGGCGGGAAGGACATTCAGTACTTC
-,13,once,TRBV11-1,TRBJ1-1,CASSLTPGAKAFF,TGTGCCAGCAGCTTAACGCCGGGGGCTAAGGCTTTCTTC
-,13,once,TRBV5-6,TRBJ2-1,CASGFQGFGEQFF,TGTGCCAGCGGCTTTCAGGGTTTTGGTGAGCAGTTTTTC
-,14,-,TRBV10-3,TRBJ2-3,CAIRAYYSTNTQYF,TGTGCCATCAGGGCATACTACAGTACAAATACGCAGTATTTT
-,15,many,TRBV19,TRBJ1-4,CASKRGDSTNEKLFF,TGTGCCAGTAAGAGGGGAGACAGTACTAATGAAAAACTGTTTTTT
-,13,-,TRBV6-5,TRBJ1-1,CASSFGSYTDAFF,TGCGCCAGCAGTTTTGGTTCCTACACTGACGCTTTCTTT
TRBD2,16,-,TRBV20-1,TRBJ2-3,CSARYPGLAGVDTQYF,TGCAGTGCTAGGTATCCGGGACTAGCGGGAGTGGATACGCAGTATTTT
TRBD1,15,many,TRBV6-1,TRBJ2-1,CASTVTTGIDNEQFF,TGTGCCAGTACAGTGACGACAGGGATTGACAATGAGCAGTTCTTC
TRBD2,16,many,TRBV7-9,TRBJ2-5,CASSALAGALLETQYF,TGTGCCAGCAGCGCGTTAGCGGGAGCGCTTTTGGAGACCCAGTACTTC
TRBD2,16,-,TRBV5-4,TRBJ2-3,CASSTIEREPGDTHFF,TGTGCCAGCAGCACTATCGAGCGGGAGCCGGGAGATACGCATTTTTTT
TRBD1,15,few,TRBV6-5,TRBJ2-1,CASSLTGQACNKQFF,TGTGCCAGCAGCCTCACGGGACAGGCCTGCAATAAGCAGTTCTTC
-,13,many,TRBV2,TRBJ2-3,CASQFSNRDTQYF,TGTGCCAGCCAGTTTAGCAACCGGGATACGCAGTATTTT
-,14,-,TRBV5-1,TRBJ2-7,CASSISGPSYVQYF,TGCGCCAGCAGCATCTCAGGGCCCTCCTACGTGCAGTACTTC
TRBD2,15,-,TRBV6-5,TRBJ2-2,CVSRDRLAGAGELFF,TGTGTAAGCAGAGACAGACTAGCGGGAGCCGGGGAGCTGTTTTTT
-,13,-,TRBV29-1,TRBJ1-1,CSRSGVRDIEAFF,TGCAGCAGATCAGGGGTGAGGGACATTGAAGCTTTCTTT
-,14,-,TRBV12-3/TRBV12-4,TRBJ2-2,CASSLNLETGELFF,TGTGCCAGCAGTTTGAATCTGGAGACCGGGGAGCTATTTTTT
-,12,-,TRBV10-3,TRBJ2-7,CAIGPGSHKQYF,TGTGCCATCGGCCCGGGGTCCCACAAGCAGTACTTC
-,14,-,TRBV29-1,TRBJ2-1,CSVEIPKRYNEQFF,TGCAGCGTTGAAATTCCCAAAAGGTACAATGAGCAGTTCTTC
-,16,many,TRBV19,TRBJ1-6,CASSIRQNSYNSPLHF,TGTGCCAGTAGTATCCGACAGAACTCCTATAATTCACCCCTCCACTTT
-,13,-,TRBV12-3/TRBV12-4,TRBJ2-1,CISSVGVGNEQFF,TGTATTAGCAGCGTAGGGGTGGGCAATGAGCAGTTCTTC
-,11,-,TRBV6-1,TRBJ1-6,CASSAWVSLHF,TGTGCCAGCAGTGCGTGGGTGTCCCTCCACTTT
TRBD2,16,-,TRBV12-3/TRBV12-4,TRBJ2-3,CASRAGLGSYTDTQNF,TGTGCCAGCAGGGCGGGACTAGGGTCCTACACAGATACGCAGAATTTT
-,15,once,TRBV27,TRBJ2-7,CASSTTRGLLNEQYF,TGTGCCAGTAGTACAACCCGGGGGCTCTTGAACGAGCAGTACTTC
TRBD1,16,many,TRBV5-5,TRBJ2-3,CASSLFPGTGSDTQYF,TGTGCCAGCAGCTTGTTCCCCGGGACAGGTTCAGATACGCAGTATTTT
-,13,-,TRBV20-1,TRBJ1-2,CSARDPENYGYTF,TGCAGTGCTAGAGATCCCGAGAACTATGGCTACACCTTC
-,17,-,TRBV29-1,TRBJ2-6,CSVNPGVAGAGANVLSF,TGCAGCGTGAATCCGGGCGTTGCGGGGGCTGGGGCCAACGTCCTGAGTTTC
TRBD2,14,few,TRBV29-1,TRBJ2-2,CSVEKRESTGKLFF,TGCAGCGTTGAAAAGCGGGAGAGCACCGGGAAGCTGTTTTTT
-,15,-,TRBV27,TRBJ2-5,CASSPHRQIGGTQYF,TGTGCCAGCAGTCCCCACCGACAGATAGGAGGGACCCAGTACTTC
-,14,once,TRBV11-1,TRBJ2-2,CASSYTSGTGELSF,TGTGCCAGCAGCTATACTAGCGGTACAGGGGAGCTGTCTTTT
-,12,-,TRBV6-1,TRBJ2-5,CASWGRQETQYF,TGTGCCAGCTGGGGACGTCAAGAGACCCAGTACTTC
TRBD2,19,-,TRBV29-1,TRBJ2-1,CSRWGVRGSTPSRSNEQFF,TGCAGCCGCTGGGGGGTGCGCGGGAGCACGCCATCGAGGAGCAATGAGCAGTTCTTC
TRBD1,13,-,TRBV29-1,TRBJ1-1,CNASAGGDAETFF,TGCAACGCCTCGGCAGGGGGGGACGCTGAAACTTTCTTT
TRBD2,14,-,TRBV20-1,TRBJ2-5,CSAVTSGIQETQYF,TGCAGTGCTGTGACTAGCGGGATCCAGGAGACCCAGTACTTC
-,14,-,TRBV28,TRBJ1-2,CASSPGGINYGYIF,TGTGCCAGCAGCCCGGGGGGGATAAACTATGGCTACATCTTC
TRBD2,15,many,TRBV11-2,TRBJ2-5,CASSSRPGGQETQYF,TGTGCCAGCAGCTCCCGCCCGGGAGGTCAAGAGACCCAGTACTTC
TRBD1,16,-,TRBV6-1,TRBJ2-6,CTSNQGAFSGVNVLTF,TGTACCAGCAATCAGGGGGCATTCTCTGGGGTCAACGTCCTGACTTTC
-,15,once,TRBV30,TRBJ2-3,CAWSAGIGSNQPQYF,TGTGCCTGGAGTGCGGGGATAGGGAGCAATCAGCCCCAGTATTTT
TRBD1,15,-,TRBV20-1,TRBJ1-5,CSARARDRVNRPQHF,TGTAGTGCTAGAGCCAGAGACAGGGTCAATCGGCCCCAGCATTTT
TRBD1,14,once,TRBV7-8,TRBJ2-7,CASSFWRTGGKHYF,TGTGCCAGCAGCTTTTGGAGGACAGGGGGGAAGCACTACTTC
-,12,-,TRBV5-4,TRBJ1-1,CGSSLDMTEAFF,TGTGGCAGCAGCTTGGATATGACTGAAGCTTTCTTT
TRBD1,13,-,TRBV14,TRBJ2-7,CISRRTGSYEQYF,TGTATCAGCAGACGGACAGGTAGCTACGAACAGTACTTC
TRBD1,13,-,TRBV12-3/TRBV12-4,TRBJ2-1,CVSSPGQGDEQFF,TGTGTCAGCAGCCCTGGACAGGGCGACGAACAGTTCTTC
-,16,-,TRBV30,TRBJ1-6,CACAQKIRISNSPLHF,TGTGCCTGTGCGCAAAAAATTAGGATTTCTAATTCACCCCTCCACTTT
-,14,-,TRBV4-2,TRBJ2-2,CASSQPNFAGELFF,TGCGCCAGCAGCCAGCCCAACTTTGCCGGGGAGCTGTTTTTT
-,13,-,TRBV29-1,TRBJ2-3,CSARDRRTDAQYF,TGCAGCGCAAGAGACCGAAGGACAGATGCGCAGTATTTT
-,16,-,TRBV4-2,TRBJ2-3,CTSSQGGTSCIDTQYF,TGTACCAGTAGCCAAGGAGGCACTAGCTGCATAGATACGCAGTATTTT
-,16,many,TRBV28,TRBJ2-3,CASSWVSDEEGDTQYF,TGTGCCAGCAGTTGGGTTAGCGATGAGGAGGGAGATACGCAGTATTTT
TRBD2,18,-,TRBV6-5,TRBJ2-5,CASSYSLGRSGPWGTQYF,TGTGCCAGCAGTTACTCGTTGGGTCGTAGCGGGCCGTGGGGGACCCAGTATTTC
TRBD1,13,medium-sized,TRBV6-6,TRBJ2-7,CASATGTGYEQYF,TGTGCCAGCGCGACCGGGACAGGCTACGAGCAGTACTTC
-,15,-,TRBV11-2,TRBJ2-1,CASSLAATGLNEQFF,TGTGCCAGCAGCCTAGCCGCTACTGGGTTAAATGAGCAGTTCTTC
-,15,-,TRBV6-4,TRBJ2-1,CASSDYLGSNSEQFF,TGTGCCAGCAGTGACTATTTGGGCAGCAACAGTGAGCAGTTCTTC
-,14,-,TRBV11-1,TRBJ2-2,CASSYTNGTGVLFF,TGCGCCAGCAGCTATACTAATGGCACCGGGGTGTTGTTTTTT